The next 10 T cell receptor beta chains were all read from a single sample in a study of blood T cells in healthy people across ages. With a J-beta primer mix and a sample-barcoded 5' primer, a second PCR ran about 6 to 11 cycles. TCRdb analysed the 5' RACE reads with MiXCR anew, one entry per CDR3 protein. The sample carries approximately 810,000 distinct CDR3 sequences, less than 35% recorded once. The source material was blood. All receptors derive from a woman older than 75 in good health.

Of note for this clonotype: A read error is possible here, since a much larger clone lies one base away. The CDR3 sequence: CAGTSLAGGPATGELFF. The DNA of the CDR3 is TGTGCCGGCACCTCACTAGCGGGGGGGCCGGCGACCGGGGAGCTGTTTTTT. The V call is TRBV12-3 or TRBV12-4, the J call TRBJ2-2; 13 bases match TRBD2. The junction had 14 bases not matched to a gene; V was cut back by 11 bases and J by 5 bases. CDR3 length: 17 residues.

This clonotype was seen ten or more times. The chain recombines TRBV6-5 with TRBJ1-2; the D is unclear. V gave up 4 bases and J gave up 10 bases, with 19 bases separating them. There are 14 residues in the CDR3. Germline CDR1 reads MNHEY; CDR2 reads SVGAGI. The CDR3 nucleotides read TGTGCCAGCAGTTTTTACCCCCTGGATAGGACCTACACCTTC. Translation gives CASSFYPLDRTYTF.

This clonotype was seen a few times. This chain links TRBV30 with TRBJ1-2, with TRBD1 matching 7 bases. The CDR3 has 12 amino acids. Trimming took 2 bases from V and 6 from J; bases not matched to a gene: 3. Germline V gene data show CDR1 as GTSNPN and CDR2 as SVGIG (reference sequence). The CDR3 DNA follows: TGTGCCTGGAGTACAGGGGCCCATGGCTACACCTTC. Protein sequence: CAWSTGAHGYTF. Filled out from reference TRBV30 and TRBJ1-2, the complete variable domain reads SQTIHQWPATLVQPVGSPLSLECTVEGTSNPNLYWYRQAAGRGLQLLFYSVGIGQISSEVPQNLSASRPQDRQFILSSKKLLLSDSGFYLCAWSTGAHGYTFGSGTRLTVV.

A few counts support this clonotype. The chain recombines TRBV6-1 with TRBJ1-1, with D perhaps TRBD1 (5 bases). Germline assignment: CDR1 MNHNS and CDR2 SASEGT. The CDR3 runs 17 residues. Trimming stripped 10 bases from V and 1 base from J, with 25 bases between. The CDR3 is CAIRGTGTGGKNTEAFF. The CDR3 region has the DNA TGTGCCATCCGAGGTACGGGAACGGGGGGAAAGAACACTGAAGCTTTCTTT.

This clonotype was recorded many times. The chain employs TRBV5-1 and TRBJ2-5; D not certain. The ends were cut back, 4 bases at V and 0 bases at J, with 10 bases in the middle. The length of the CDR3 is 14 residues. Germline assignment: CDR1 SGHRS and CDR2 YFSETQ. The CDR3 nucleotides are TGCGCCAGCAGCCCCCGGGCAGACCAAGAGACCCAGTACTTC. This sequence encodes CASSPRADQETQYF.

The chain carries TRBV6-1 and TRBJ2-3; weak D call: TRBD1 (6 bases). Germline-derived CDR1 and CDR2 are MNHNS and SASEGT. V lost 2 bases, J lost 2 bases, and 11 bases lay in between. There are 15 residues in the CDR3. The CDR3 region has the DNA TGTGCCAGCAGTGAACGGGGACACCTCACAGATACGCAGTATTTT. Translating gives CASSERGHLTDTQYF.

This clonotype was counted many times. V and J are TRBV12-3 or TRBV12-4 and TRBJ2-3; 8 positions match TRBD1. CDR3 length: 15 residues. Losses at the gene ends were 5 bases for V and 7 bases for J; bases not matched to a gene: 11. The CDR3 DNA reads as TGTGCCAGCAGTGAGACGGGGACAGGAGCACATACGCAGTATTTT. Its protein is CASSETGTGAHTQYF.

This clonotype has at least ten counts. The chain employs TRBV7-9 and TRBJ2-5, with a weak D call TRBD2 (6 bases). From germline, CDR1 is SEHNR and CDR2 FQNEAQ (reference sequence). The germline V and J ends were trimmed by 2 bases and 5 bases, with 9 bases remaining between them. CDR3 length: 13 residues. Written as DNA, the CDR3 is TGTGCCAGCAGCTTAATGAGCGGGGAGACCCAGTACTTC. Translation gives CASSLMSGETQYF.

This chain links TRBV5-6 with TRBJ2-2; the D call may be TRBD1 or TRBD2 (5 bases each). CDR1 and CDR2 (germline): SGHDT, YYEEEE. The CDR3 consists of 13 residues. V was cut by 5 bases and J by 8 bases, with 13 bases left in between. CDR3 in DNA: TGTGCCAGCAGTGGGACCCGGATGGGGGAGCTGTTTTTT. Its translation is CASSGTRMGELFF.

In its sample, this clonotype was seen many times. This sequence joins TRBV20-1 and TRBJ1-2; 8 positions agree with TRBD1. Germline trimming cut 0 bases from V and 6 bases from J; bases unmatched to any gene: 6. The CDR3 has 14 residues. The germline CDR1 and CDR2 sequences are DFQATT and SNEGSKA (reference sequence). Here the CDR3 reads CSARDWVTGDGYTF. The CDR3 nucleotides read TGCAGTGCTAGAGATTGGGTGACAGGGGATGGCTACACCTTC.